Listed here are 28 T cell receptor beta chains from one sample, sequenced in a study of blood T cell repertoires in COVID-19. Repertoires were generated with immunoSEQ multiplex PCR, while TCRdb's copy carries only in-frame clones and drops some. The sample lists about 300,000 clones; more than 75% were seen once. The sequenced sample was PBMCs or T cells enriched from blood (not recorded which). The source is a woman aged 18 to 35 who had recovered from COVID-19.

V usage is TRBV6-2 or TRBV6-3 and J usage is TRBJ2-1; D uncertain. Germline-derived CDR1 and CDR2 are MNHEY and SVGEGT. Trimming removed 3 bases from V and 0 bases from J, with 12 bases in between. This CDR3 contains 16 residues. CDR3 coding DNA: TGTGCCAGCAGTTATCACGCGGCAAGCTCCTACAATGAGCAGTTCTTC. Its translation is CASSYHAASSYNEQFF.

This CDR3 reads CASSSGQGNYGYTF. The CDR3 DNA is TGTGCCAGTAGCTCAGGACAGGGCAACTATGGCTACACCTTC. The chain combines TRBV19 with TRBJ1-2, with 8 bases that match TRBD1. V trimming: 6 bases; J trimming: 2 bases; junction bases outside the gene matches: 5. This CDR3 is 14 amino acids long. The V gene's germline CDR1 is LNHDA and CDR2 SQIVND (reference sequence).

This clone was seen just once. This chain joins TRBV7-2 and TRBJ2-7, with TRBD1 as a possible D gene (6 bases). The germline gives CDR1 SGHTA, CDR2 FQGNSA. V was trimmed by 0 bases and J by 3 bases, leaving 9 bases between them. CDR3 size: 14 residues. CDR3 sequence (DNA): TGTGCCAGCAGCTTAGCGGGACACGGCTACGAGCAGTACTTC. It codes for CASSLAGHGYEQYF.

The chain carries TRBV9 and TRBJ1-1; 10 nucleotides line up with TRBD1. Unmatched junction bases numbered 5, after V lost 0 bases and J lost 0 bases. Germline assignment: CDR1 SGDLS and CDR2 YYNGEE. The CDR3 spans 17 residues. CDR3 in DNA: TGTGCCAGCAGCGTAGGGGCAGGGACAGGGGTGAACACTGAAGCTTTCTTT. Its protein product is CASSVGAGTGVNTEAFF.

This chain joins TRBV24-1 and TRBJ2-3, with D possibly matching TRBD2 (6 bases). Germline V gives CDR1 KGHDR, CDR2 SFDVKD. The CDR3 sequence is 18 residues long. V was trimmed by 5 bases and J by 2 bases, leaving 22 bases between them. The CDR3 DNA follows: TGTGCCACCAGTGGGGGAGGAGGAGGTGGAACTCACACAGATACGCAGTATTTT. This gives the protein CATSGGGGGGTHTDTQYF.

The chain employs TRBV9 and TRBJ2-2; 10 bases line up with TRBD1. Germline trimming cut 4 bases from V and 7 bases from J; bases unmatched to any gene: 7. The germline gives CDR1 SGDLS, CDR2 YYNGEE. CDR3 length: 15 residues. The CDR3 reads CASSPRQGAGGELFF. Here the CDR3 DNA reads TGTGCCAGCAGCCCCCGACAGGGGGCGGGCGGGGAGCTGTTTTTT.

V gene TRBV27 combines with J gene TRBJ2-7; TRBD1 matches 8 bases. The germline gives CDR1 MNHEY, CDR2 SMNVEV (reference sequence). The CDR3 runs 14 residues. V trimming: 5 bases; J trimming: 3 bases; junction bases outside the gene matches: 6. Written as DNA, the CDR3 is TGTGCCAGCAGTCTCCGACAGGGGCTCTACGAGCAGTACTTC. Amino acid sequence: CASSLRQGLYEQYF.

This chain joins TRBV28 and TRBJ2-7, with 12 bases matching TRBD2. CDR1 is MDHEN, CDR2 SYDVKM, per germline. With 7 bases clipped from V and 5 bases from J, the junction kept 9 bases outside the gene matches. The CDR3 is 15 residues long. CDR3 nucleotide sequence: TGTGCCAGCATTCCCCTGACTAGCGGGAGCGACGAGCAGTACTTC. Amino acids: CASIPLTSGSDEQYF.

The chain has TRBV29-1 and TRBJ2-1; TRBD1 matches at 9 bases. The trim removed 2 bases at V and 3 bases at J, leaving 2 bases unmatched. This CDR3 has 14 residues. Germline assignment: CDR1 SQVTM and CDR2 ANQGSEA. The CDR3 DNA follows: TGCAGCGTTGAACCGGGACAGGGCTACAATGAGCAGTTCTTC. Translation gives CSVEPGQGYNEQFF.

This clone occurred a few times. This CDR3 is CASSLTDLHKPLHF. CDR3 sequence (DNA): TGTGCCAGCAGTTTAACAGACCTCCATAAACCCCTCCACTTT. The gene calls are TRBV28 and TRBJ1-6; D call uncertain. V was clipped by 2 bases and J by 12 bases, with 14 bases between them. From germline, CDR1 is MDHEN and CDR2 SYDVKM. The CDR3 runs to 14 residues. Complete variable domain (other parts from reference TRBV28 and TRBJ1-6): DVKVTQSSRYLVKRTGEKVFLECVQDMDHENMFWYRQDPGLGLRLIYFSYDVKMKEKGDIPEGYSVSREKKERFSLILESASTNQTSMYLCASSLTDLHKPLHFGNGTRLTVT.

The sample holds one count of this clone. The chain is built from TRBV10-3 and TRBJ2-7, with TRBD1 identical over 9 bases. V lost 4 bases, J lost 0 bases, and 4 bases stayed unmatched. This CDR3 comprises 15 residues. CDR1 and CDR2 (germline): ENHRY, SYGVKD. The CDR3 loop reads CAISGGQGLSYEQYF. The CDR3 coding sequence is TGTGCCATCAGTGGGGGACAGGGCCTCTCCTACGAGCAGTACTTC.

This sequence joins TRBV19 and TRBJ1-2; weak D call: TRBD1 (5 bases). In germline, CDR1 is LNHDA, CDR2 SQIVND (reference sequence). There are 13 residues in the CDR3. V was trimmed by 1 base and J by 6 bases, leaving 9 bases between them. Written as DNA, the CDR3 is TGTGCCAGTAGTATAGTCTCGGGGGATGGCTACACCTTC. This translates into CASSIVSGDGYTF.

The genes are TRBV2 and TRBJ2-1; D is possibly TRBD1 (5 bases). V lost 3 bases to trimming and J lost 12 bases, with 12 bases between them. Germline V gene sequence: CDR1 SNHLY, CDR2 FYNNEI. CDR3 length equals 12 residues. The CDR3 loop is CASSDVQGPQFF. The DNA for the CDR3 is TGTGCCAGCAGTGATGTTCAGGGCCCGCAGTTCTTC.

The V and J genes are TRBV13 and TRBJ1-6; a weak D match, TRBD1 (6 bases). Germline V gene sequence: CDR1 PRHDT, CDR2 FYEKMQ (reference sequence). V was shortened by 1 base and J by 7 bases, with 11 bases between the two germline ends. CDR3 size: 15 residues. The CDR3 bases are TGTGCCAGCAGCTTAGCGGGACAAACAAATTCACCCCTCCACTTT. Protein product: CASSLAGQTNSPLHF.

This clone was seen only a few times. CDR3 region: CASSPRSYEQYF. The DNA of the CDR3 is TGTGCCAGCAGTCCCCGGTCGTACGAGCAGTACTTC. The chain carries TRBV6-6 and TRBJ2-7; D is unclear. There are 12 residues in the CDR3. Germline-derived CDR1 and CDR2 are MNHNY and SVGAGI (reference sequence). Deletions cut 5 bases from V and 4 bases from J, with 9 bases between.

In its sample, this clone was seen a few times. CDR3 sequence reads: CASSIKLAGTVPEPQHF. The CDR3 nucleotides read TGTGCCAGTAGTATAAAGCTAGCCGGGACAGTTCCCGAGCCCCAGCATTTT. This sequence joins TRBV19 and TRBJ1-5; 7 bases map to TRBD1. The junction had 15 bases not matched to a gene; V was cut back by 2 bases and J by 8 bases. The CDR3 runs to 17 residues. Germline V gene data show CDR1 as LNHDA and CDR2 as SQIVND (reference sequence).

This chain uses TRBV7-8 with TRBJ2-1, with 11 positions matching TRBD2. The CDR3 totals 17 residues. Germline CDR1 is SGHVS and CDR2 is FQNEAQ. The V segment lost 4 bases and the J segment 8 bases; nucleotides outside the gene matches: 13. Written as DNA, the CDR3 is TGTGCCAGCAGCTCGACTAGCGGGATGTTATTGCCAGATGAGCAGTTCTTC. Translating it yields CASSSTSGMLLPDEQFF. Full variable domain (rest looked up from reference TRBV7-8 and TRBJ2-1): GAGVSQSPRYKVAKRGQDVALRCDPISGHVSLFWYQQALGQGPEFLTYFQNEAQLDKSGLPSDRFFAERPEGSVSTLKIQRTQQEDSAVYLCASSSTSGMLLPDEQFFGPGTRLTVL.

The CDR3 here is CASSLYGTEGTIYF. CDR3 sequence (DNA): TGTGCCAGCAGTCTCTACGGTACGGAGGGCACCATATATTTT. This chain connects TRBV3-1 (or the pseudogene TRBV3-2) to TRBJ1-3; no clear D gene. V shed 6 bases and J shed 9 bases, with 18 bases lying between them. The length of the CDR3 is 14 residues. The germline V gene has CDR1 LGHDT and CDR2 YNNKEL (reference sequence).

The sample holds a few counts of this clone. The chain carries TRBV14 and TRBJ1-4; 8 bases agree with TRBD1. Per the germline V gene, CDR1 is SGHDN and CDR2 is FVKESK. The V and J ends lost 3 bases and 8 bases, in that order; junction bases with no gene match: 8. The CDR3 runs 15 residues. This CDR3 reads CASSHLGTGSEKLFF. The CDR3 DNA reads TGTGCCAGCAGCCACCTCGGGACAGGAAGCGAAAAACTGTTTTTT.

This clone was seen just once. The CDR3 DNA is TGTGCCAGTAGTACGCGGACAGGTACCCTCAACTATGGCTACACCTTC. As protein: CASSTRTGTLNYGYTF. The genes are TRBV19 and TRBJ1-2; the match to TRBD1 covers 7 bases. Germline trimming cut 4 bases from V and 2 bases from J; bases unmatched to any gene: 10. This CDR3 has 16 residues. Germline loops: CDR1 LNHDA, CDR2 SQIVND (reference sequence).

The chain combines TRBV10-1 with TRBJ2-1, with D unresolved. The CDR3 sequence is 13 residues long. V was shortened by 2 bases and J by 6 bases, with 8 bases between the two germline ends. Germline assignment: CDR1 WNHNN and CDR2 SYGVQD (reference sequence). The CDR3 spells CASSENQANEQFF. CDR3 sequence (DNA): TGCGCCAGCAGTGAGAATCAGGCCAATGAGCAGTTCTTC.

The rearrangement joins TRBV3-1 (or the pseudogene TRBV3-2) to TRBJ1-2; D might be TRBD1 (5 bases). V was pared by 4 bases and J by 7 bases, with 16 bases between. Germline V gene sequence: CDR1 LGHDT, CDR2 YNNKEL (reference sequence). CDR3 length: 14 residues. As DNA, the CDR3 is TGTGCCAGCAGCCCCATGGTGGGGCCCGGTGGCTACACCTTC. Its translation: CASSPMVGPGGYTF.

V usage is TRBV2 and J usage is TRBJ1-5; 7 nucleotides align to TRBD1. CDR1 and CDR2 from the germline V gene are SNHLY and FYNNEI. This CDR3 spans 15 amino acids. Trimming removed 4 bases from V and 0 bases from J; junction bases left unmatched: 3. The CDR3 loop reads CASSVQGISNQPQHF. DNA for the CDR3: TGTGCCAGCAGTGTACAGGGGATTAGCAATCAGCCCCAGCATTTT.

The genes are TRBV5-6 and TRBJ2-7; D unclear. Trimming pared 1 base from V and 5 bases from J, leaving 7 bases between. There are 12 residues in the CDR3. The germline CDR1 and CDR2 sequences are SGHDT and YYEEEE. CDR3: CASSLQDHEQYF. CDR3 nucleotide sequence: TGTGCCAGCAGCTTGCAGGATCACGAGCAGTACTTC.

The V and J genes are TRBV4-1 and TRBJ2-1, with TRBD2 matching 9 bases. This CDR3 spans 15 amino acids. In germline, CDR1 is MGHRA, CDR2 YSYEKL. V trimming: 1 base; J trimming: 6 bases; junction bases outside the gene matches: 4. The CDR3 DNA follows: TGCGCCAGCAGCCAAGGGGAAGCGGGAGGCAATGAGCAGTTCTTC. Protein sequence: CASSQGEAGGNEQFF.

The rearrangement uses TRBV19 and TRBJ1-2; no clear D gene. The CDR3 has 14 amino acids. Germline V gene sequence: CDR1 LNHDA, CDR2 SQIVND (reference sequence). V lost 4 bases, J lost 0 bases, and 9 bases lay in between. The CDR3 is CASSKDSANYGYTF. The CDR3 nucleotides read TGTGCCAGTAGTAAGGACTCTGCTAACTATGGCTACACCTTC.

V is TRBV28 and J is TRBJ2-3; TRBD1 might be the D (6 bases). The CDR3 length is 14 residues. Germline V gives CDR1 MDHEN, CDR2 SYDVKM. With 4 bases removed from V and 4 bases from J, the gap between germline ends came to 12 bases. This CDR3 reads CASSSSDSPDTQYF. The CDR3 DNA is TGTGCCAGCAGTTCCTCGGACAGCCCAGATACGCAGTATTTT.

This clone was observed a single time. The chain has TRBV7-2 and TRBJ2-7, with a possible D match to TRBD2 (5 bases). The CDR3 is 13 amino acids. Trimming took off 2 bases at V and 7 bases at J, with 12 bases between the two ends. Germline assignment: CDR1 SGHTA and CDR2 FQGNSA. CDR3 region: CASSLKTGGEQYF. CDR3 sequence (DNA): TGTGCCAGCAGCTTAAAGACTGGCGGGGAGCAGTACTTC.